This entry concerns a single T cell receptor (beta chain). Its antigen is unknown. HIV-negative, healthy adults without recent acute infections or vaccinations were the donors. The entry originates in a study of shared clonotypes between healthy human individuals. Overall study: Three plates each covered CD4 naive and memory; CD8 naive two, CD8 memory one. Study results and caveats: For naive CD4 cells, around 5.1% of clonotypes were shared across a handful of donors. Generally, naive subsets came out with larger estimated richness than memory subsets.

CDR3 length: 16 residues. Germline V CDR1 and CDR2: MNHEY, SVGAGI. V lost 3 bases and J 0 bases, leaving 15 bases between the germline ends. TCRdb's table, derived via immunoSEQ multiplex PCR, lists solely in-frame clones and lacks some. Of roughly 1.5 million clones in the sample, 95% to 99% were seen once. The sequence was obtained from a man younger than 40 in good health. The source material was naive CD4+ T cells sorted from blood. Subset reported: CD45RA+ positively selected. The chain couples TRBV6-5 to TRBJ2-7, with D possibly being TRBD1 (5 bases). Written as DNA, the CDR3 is TGTGCCAGCAGTTATACGCGCAGGGCGATCTCCTACGAGCAGTACTTC. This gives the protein CASSYTRRAISYEQYF.